This TCR beta chain originates from a study of shared clonotypes between healthy human individuals. Overall study context: Researchers assigned three CD4 naive, three CD4 memory, two CD8 naive and one CD8 memory plate to each donor.

Germline V gene lookup returns CDR1 KGHSH and CDR2 LQKENI. This CDR3 comprises 17 residues. Trimming cost V 4 bases and J 6 bases; bases outside gene matches: 13. CD8 cells regarded as naive lacked CD45RO, were positively chosen for CCR7, and omitted terminally differentiated effector memory CD45RA+ cells. Study-wide results and caveats: Non-shared clonotypes had lower generation probabilities than those shared by all four donors. On the whole, naive subsets had larger estimated richness than memory subsets had.

A remark on this clone: The antigen remains undetermined.

For each subset, genomic DNA was distributed in equal portions over several immunoSEQ plates. The method was immunoSEQ multiplex PCR; TCRdb's version includes in-frame clones alone and lacks a portion of them. The table lists under 2,000,000 clones, over 85% of them singletons. The source is a man aged 18-30 years in good health. The chain joins TRBV18 to TRBJ2-1; 9 bases line up with TRBD1. The sample was naive CD8+ T cells sorted from blood. This CDR3 is CASSRVRQGGPFNEQFF. The CDR3 DNA reads as TGTGCCAGCTCACGAGTCCGACAGGGGGGTCCTTTCAATGAGCAGTTCTTC.